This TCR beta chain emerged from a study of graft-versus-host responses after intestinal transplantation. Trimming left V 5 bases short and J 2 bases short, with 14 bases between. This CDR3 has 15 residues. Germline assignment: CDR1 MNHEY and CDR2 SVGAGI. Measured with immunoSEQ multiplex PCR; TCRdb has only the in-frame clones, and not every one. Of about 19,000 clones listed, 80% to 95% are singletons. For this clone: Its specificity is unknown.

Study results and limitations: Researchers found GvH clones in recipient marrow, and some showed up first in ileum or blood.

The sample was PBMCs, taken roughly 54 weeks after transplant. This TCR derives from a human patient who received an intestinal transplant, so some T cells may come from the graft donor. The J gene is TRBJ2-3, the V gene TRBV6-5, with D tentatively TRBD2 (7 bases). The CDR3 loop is CASSNEGGDTDTQYF. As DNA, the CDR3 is TGTGCCAGCAGTAACGAGGGGGGGGACACAGATACGCAGTATTTT.